Following are 29 T cell receptor beta chains from one sample sequenced in a study of blood T cell repertoires in COVID-19 (TCRdb year 2020). Receptor libraries were prepared by the immunoSEQ multiplex PCR assay. TCRdb carries this immuneACCESS record with in-frame sequences only. Its versions omit some clonotypes, under half of them owing to an unresolved V gene in the studies checked, with the rest unexplained. The sample profile shows 250,000 or so clones; about 87% of them were found once. The ten largest clones take up 2% to 2.5% of the sample. The sequencing sample was made of PBMCs or T cells enriched from blood (not recorded which). Receptors were obtained from a woman in her thirties or forties with acute COVID-19.

V and J are TRBV11-3 and TRBJ2-3; TRBD2 matches at 8 bases. V was clipped by 5 bases and J by 5 bases; unmatched bases: 9. The CDR3 is made up of 15 amino acids. Looked up from germline, CDR1 is SGHNT and CDR2 is YENEEA. CDR3 in DNA: TGTGCCAGCAGCCCCAGCCGGGGGGGAGTAGATACGCAGTATTTT. Translated, it gives CASSPSRGGVDTQYF.

V usage is TRBV7-2 and J usage is TRBJ2-7, with 8 bases fitting TRBD1. The V and J ends lost 6 bases and 2 bases, in that order; junction bases with no gene match: 9. Germline-derived CDR1 and CDR2 are SGHTA and FQGNSA. The CDR3 sequence is 15 residues long. CDR3 protein: CASRYTGTGPYEQYF. CDR3 nucleotides: TGTGCCAGCAGGTATACCGGGACAGGTCCCTACGAGCAGTACTTC.

V usage is TRBV11-3 and J usage is TRBJ2-2; 7 bases map to TRBD1. Unmatched junction bases numbered 1, after V lost 8 bases and J lost 1 base. Germline V gene sequence: CDR1 SGHNT, CDR2 YENEEA. CDR3 size: 13 residues. The CDR3 DNA sequence: TGTGCCAGCCGGACAGGGAACACCGGGGAGCTGTTTTTT. Translation gives CASRTGNTGELFF. Full variable domain (missing parts from reference TRBV11-3 and TRBJ2-2): EAGVVQSPRYKIIEKKQPVAFWCNPISGHNTLYWYLQNLGQGPELLIRYENEEAVDDSQLPKDRFSAERLKGVDSTLKIQPAELGDSAVYLCASRTGNTGELFFGEGSRLTVL.

This clone appeared a single time. The chain has TRBV29-1 and TRBJ1-6; 11 bases fit TRBD1. Losses at the gene ends were 5 bases for V and 5 bases for J; bases not matched to a gene: 2. Germline loops: CDR1 SQVTM, CDR2 ANQGSEA. CDR3 size: 14 residues. The CDR3 region has the DNA TGCAGCGTTAGGACAGGGGGCGATAATTCACCCCTCCACTTT. It yields the protein CSVRTGGDNSPLHF.

This chain connects TRBV27 to TRBJ1-5; D is uncertain. In germline, CDR1 is MNHEY, CDR2 SMNVEV (reference sequence). V dropped 4 bases and J dropped 5 bases, with 9 bases sitting between them. CDR3 length: 13 residues. The DNA for the CDR3 is TGTGCCAGCAGTTATGGAGGAGATCAGCCCCAGCATTTT. Its protein is CASSYGGDQPQHF.

In its sample, this clone was seen once. The rearrangement joins TRBV27 to TRBJ1-5; 8 bases line up with TRBD1. The CDR3 runs 14 residues. V lost 8 bases and J lost 11; bases outside the gene matches: 14. Looked up from germline, CDR1 is MNHEY and CDR2 is SMNVEV (reference sequence). Here the CDR3 reads CASRGQAREMAQHF. The CDR3 DNA follows: TGTGCCAGCCGGGGACAGGCCCGAGAAATGGCCCAGCATTTT.

The chain combines TRBV12-3 or TRBV12-4 with TRBJ1-1; no clear D. The CDR3 length is 13 residues. Trimming left V 9 bases short and J 1 base short, with 12 bases between. CDR3 nucleotides: TGTGCCAGTCACATGCCAGGGAACACTGAAGCTTTCTTT. As protein: CASHMPGNTEAFF.

This clone has just one count. The chain links TRBV12-2 to TRBJ2-7; the D call of TRBD1 is as the table states it, not checked on the DNA. TRBV12-2 represents a pseudogene. The CDR3 covers 13 residues. CDR3 protein: CASRLRQAYEQYV. CDR3 DNA sequence: TGTGCAAGTCGCCTGAGACAGGCATACGAGCAGTACGTC.

V usage is TRBV3-1 (or the pseudogene TRBV3-2) and J usage is TRBJ1-6; a possible D gene is TRBD1 (5 bases). Germline CDR1 LGHDT, CDR2 YNNKEL (reference sequence). The CDR3 runs to 16 residues. V was pared by 3 bases and J by 10 bases, with 19 bases between. In nucleotides, the CDR3 is TGTGCCAGCAGCCATGAAGGGACGGGGGGGAAGTCACCCCTCCACTTT. Translated, it gives CASSHEGTGGKSPLHF.

V and J are TRBV3-1 (or the pseudogene TRBV3-2) and TRBJ1-4; TRBD1 aligns across 7 bases. J was trimmed by 1 base and V by 4 bases; bases with no gene match: 3. The CDR3 runs to 15 residues. Germline V gene sequence: CDR1 LGHDT, CDR2 YNNKEL (reference sequence). CDR3 sequence (DNA): TGTGCCAGCAGCCCTCGACAGGGAACTAATGAAAAACTGTTTTTT. It codes for CASSPRQGTNEKLFF.

The chain has TRBV5-5 and TRBJ1-1; 7 bases are shared with TRBD1. Germline assignment: CDR1 SGHKS and CDR2 YYEKEE (reference sequence). The CDR3 covers 13 residues. J was trimmed by 7 bases and V by 4 bases; bases with no gene match: 7. The CDR3 region is CASSTTGQFEAFF. As DNA, the CDR3 is TGTGCCAGCAGCACTACGGGACAGTTTGAAGCTTTCTTT.

This clone showed up just once. This chain links TRBV4-3 with TRBJ2-5; D is perhaps TRBD1 (6 bases). From germline, CDR1 is LGHNA and CDR2 YSLEER. CDR3 length: 15 residues. The V end was cut by 0 bases, the J end by 4 bases, with 12 bases between. The CDR3 sequence: CASSQDWQGPETQYF. In DNA, the CDR3 is TGCGCCAGCAGCCAAGATTGGCAGGGGCCAGAGACCCAGTACTTC.

The chain combines TRBV27 with TRBJ2-7; D not resolved. Trimming cost V 6 bases and J 2 bases, with 14 bases left between them. The length of the CDR3 is 14 residues. CDR1 and CDR2 (germline): MNHEY, SMNVEV (reference sequence). CDR3 coding DNA: TGTGCCAGCAGACGCTACAGTAACACCTACGAGCAGTACGTC. The encoded protein is CASRRYSNTYEQYV.

V and J are TRBV11-2 and TRBJ2-6, with D unresolved. Germline CDR1 SGHAT, CDR2 FQNNGV. Trimming cost V 1 base and J 0 bases, with 10 bases left between them. The length of the CDR3 is 17 residues. This chain's CDR3 is CASSLGQMVSGANVLTF. The CDR3 DNA reads TGTGCCAGCAGCTTAGGCCAGATGGTCTCTGGGGCCAACGTCCTGACTTTC.

This chain links TRBV7-6 with TRBJ2-1, with TRBD2 matching 9 bases. The germline gives CDR1 SGHVS, CDR2 FNYEAQ. J lost 6 bases, V lost 5 bases, and 8 bases had no gene match. CDR3 size: 15 residues. CDR3 nucleotide sequence: TGTGCCAGCAGCCCCGGGACTAGCATTGTCAATGAGCAGTTCTTC. Its protein is CASSPGTSIVNEQFF.

This clone was recorded only once. This chain joins TRBV6-2 or TRBV6-3 and TRBJ2-4; D unresolved. Trimming left V 0 bases short and J 6 bases short, with 12 bases between. CDR1 and CDR2 from the germline V gene are MNHEY and SVGEGT. The CDR3 is 15 residues long. The CDR3 bases are TGTGCCAGCAGTTACTCGGTTACGGGTATAAACATTCAGTACTTC. Its protein product is CASSYSVTGINIQYF.

This rearrangement joins TRBV5-5 to TRBJ2-5; possible D gene TRBD1, 6 bases. Deletions cut 3 bases from V and 2 bases from J, with 11 bases between. The CDR3 runs to 14 residues. Germline CDR1 and CDR2: SGHKS and YYEKEE (reference sequence). CDR3 amino acids: CASSSGQLQETQYF. CDR3 sequence (DNA): TGTGCCAGCAGCTCCGGACAGTTGCAAGAGACCCAGTACTTC.

The J gene is TRBJ2-7, the V gene TRBV9; TRBD1 might be the D (5 bases). Per germline, CDR1 SGDLS and CDR2 YYNGEE. The CDR3 totals 15 residues. V shed 0 bases and J shed 2 bases, with 12 bases lying between them. The CDR3 loop is CASSVGPGRTYEQYF. The CDR3 nucleotides are TGTGCCAGCAGCGTAGGTCCAGGGCGCACCTACGAGCAGTACTTC.

The genes are TRBV7-2 and TRBJ2-1, with TRBD1 matching over 7 bases. The germline V gene encodes CDR1 SGHTA and CDR2 FQGNSA. V lost 3 bases and J lost 1; bases outside the gene matches: 3. The CDR3 sequence is 15 residues long. CDR3 residues: CASSFQGDSYNEQFF. The CDR3 DNA is TGTGCCAGCAGCTTCCAGGGGGATTCCTACAATGAGCAGTTCTTC.

The V gene is TRBV7-9, the J gene TRBJ1-1; 9 bases fit TRBD1. The V gene end was trimmed by 5 bases and the J gene end by 4 bases; junction bases not matched to a gene: 8. Looked up from germline, CDR1 is SEHNR and CDR2 is FQNEAQ (reference sequence). This CDR3 has 15 amino acids. The CDR3 region has the DNA TGTGCCAGCAGCGCTGGACAGGGGAAAATCACTGAAGCTTTCTTT. As protein: CASSAGQGKITEAFF.

The chain has TRBV12-3 or TRBV12-4 and TRBJ2-7, with D possibly being TRBD1 (6 bases). The CDR3 consists of 12 residues. V lost 4 bases to trimming and J lost 11 bases, with 15 bases between them. The CDR3 bases are TGTGCCAGCAGTTACCCAGGGGCCCCAAAGTACTTC. Encoded protein: CASSYPGAPKYF.

The chain links TRBV19 to TRBJ1-2; tentative D call: TRBD1 (6 bases). The CDR3 extends over 14 amino acids. The V and J ends lost 3 bases and 8 bases respectively, with 16 bases between them. Per the germline V gene, CDR1 is LNHDA and CDR2 is SQIVND (reference sequence). The CDR3 loop is CASSIQGFEIGYTF. CDR3 in DNA: TGTGCCAGTAGTATCCAGGGGTTTGAGATCGGCTACACCTTC.

The J gene is TRBJ2-1, the V gene TRBV4-1; D gene ambiguous. Germline lookup yields CDR1 MGHRA and CDR2 YSYEKL. The CDR3 has 15 residues. The V gene lost 1 base and the J gene lost 3 bases, with 10 bases spanning the gap. The CDR3 spells CASSQGGSFYNEQFF. CDR3 coding DNA: TGCGCCAGCAGCCAAGGAGGCAGCTTCTACAATGAGCAGTTCTTC.

V and J are TRBV19 and TRBJ2-3; D gene uncertain. The CDR3 sequence is 15 residues long. The V and J ends lost 6 bases and 1 base respectively, with 14 bases between them. Germline V gene sequence: CDR1 LNHDA, CDR2 SQIVND (reference sequence). This chain's CDR3 is CASSRKTPGTDTQYF. The CDR3 region has the DNA TGTGCCAGTAGCCGAAAGACTCCGGGCACAGATACGCAGTATTTT. Using reference TRBV19 and TRBJ2-3 for the parts outside the CDR3, the full variable domain is DGGITQSPKYLFRKEGQNVTLSCEQNLNHDAMYWYRQDPGQGLRLIYYSQIVNDFQKGDIAEGYSVSREKKESFPLTVTSAQKNPTAFYLCASSRKTPGTDTQYFGPGTRLTVL.

V is TRBV3-1 (or the pseudogene TRBV3-2) and J is TRBJ2-5; the match to TRBD2 covers 13 bases. Germline values: CDR1 LGHDT, CDR2 YNNKEL (reference sequence). After removal of 1 base from V and 4 bases from J, the junction contained 6 bases not matched to a gene. This CDR3 has 17 residues. CDR3 protein: CASSQGGLAGRGETQYF. The CDR3, as DNA: TGTGCCAGCAGCCAAGGGGGACTAGCGGGGCGTGGAGAGACCCAGTACTTC.

This clone has only a few counts. This rearrangement joins TRBV14 to TRBJ1-3; TRBD1 matches 8 bases. Germline V lookup: CDR1 SGHDN, CDR2 FVKESK. The CDR3 runs to 20 residues. Unmatched junction bases numbered 16, after V lost 3 bases and J lost 0 bases. The CDR3 reads CASSHRPGQGAPSSGNTIYF. The CDR3 DNA follows: TGTGCCAGCAGCCACCGCCCGGGGCAGGGGGCCCCCTCCTCTGGAAACACCATATATTTT.

The CDR3 nucleotides are TGTGCCAGCAGCCAGGGTTGGGGCGCTGGTTTTGGCTACACCTTC. It is translated as CASSQGWGAGFGYTF. The chain employs TRBV7-6 and TRBJ1-2; TRBD1 is a possible D gene (5 bases). This CDR3 comprises 15 residues. Per germline, CDR1 SGHVS and CDR2 FNYEAQ. The ends were cut back, 5 bases at V and 7 bases at J, with 20 bases in the middle.

This clone was counted a single time. V and J are TRBV19 and TRBJ2-7; 7 nucleotides align to TRBD1. The V and J ends lost 5 bases and 0 bases, in that order; junction bases with no gene match: 4. The CDR3 consists of 14 residues. Germline V CDR1 and CDR2: LNHDA, SQIVND (reference sequence). Here the CDR3 reads CASSRQGSSYEQYF. Written as DNA, the CDR3 is TGTGCCAGTAGTCGACAGGGTAGCTCCTACGAGCAGTACTTC.

This clone showed up just a few times. The chain recombines TRBV7-9 with TRBJ1-3; 7 bases line up with TRBD1. From germline, CDR1 is SEHNR and CDR2 FQNEAQ (reference sequence). The CDR3 length is 13 residues. The V gene end was trimmed by 3 bases and the J gene end by 6 bases; junction bases not matched to a gene: 2. In DNA, the CDR3 is TGTGCCAGCAGCTTGGGACAGCAAAACACCATATATTTT. This gives the protein CASSLGQQNTIYF.